This T cell receptor (beta chain) was sequenced in a study of blood T cell repertoires in COVID-19. Study-wide background: PBMCs, B-cell-depleted T cells, or T cells provided the cDNA or gDNA that made up the material.

The assay was immunoSEQ multiplex PCR, and TCRdb's table has in-frame clones only and misses some. The top ten hold less than 3% of the sample, which has about 170,000 clones, 80% to 90% seen once. This CDR3 region has 13 residues. CDR1 is GTSNPN and CDR2 is SVGIG in the germline V gene (reference sequence). The V and J ends lost 0 bases and 4 bases respectively, with 10 bases between them. This chain joins TRBV30 and TRBJ2-7; D is ambiguous. Sequenced input: peripheral blood. The source of this sequence is an elderly woman with COVID-19, enrolled during active disease. In nucleotides, the CDR3 is TGTGCCTGGAGTGTAAGTTTCGGTTACGAGCAGTACTTC. It encodes CAWSVSFGYEQYF. Complete variable domain (other parts from reference TRBV30 and TRBJ2-7): SQTIHQWPATLVQPVGSPLSLECTVEGTSNPNLYWYRQAAGRGLQLLFYSVGIGQISSEVPQNLSASRPQDRQFILSSKKLLLSDSGFYLCAWSVSFGYEQYFGPGTRLTVT.